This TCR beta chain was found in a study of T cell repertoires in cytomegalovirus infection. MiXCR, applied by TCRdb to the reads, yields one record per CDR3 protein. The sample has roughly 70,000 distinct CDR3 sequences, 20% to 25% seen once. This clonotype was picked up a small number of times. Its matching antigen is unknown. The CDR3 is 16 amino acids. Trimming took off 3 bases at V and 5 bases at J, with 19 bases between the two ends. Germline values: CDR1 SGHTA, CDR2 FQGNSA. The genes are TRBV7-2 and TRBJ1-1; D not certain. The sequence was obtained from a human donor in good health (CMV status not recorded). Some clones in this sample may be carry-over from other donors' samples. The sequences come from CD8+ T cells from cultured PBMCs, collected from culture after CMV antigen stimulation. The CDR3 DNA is TGTGCCAGCAGCTTGAGGAGGGCCAATACGGGGACTGAAGCTTTCTTT. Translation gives CASSLRRANTGTEAFF.